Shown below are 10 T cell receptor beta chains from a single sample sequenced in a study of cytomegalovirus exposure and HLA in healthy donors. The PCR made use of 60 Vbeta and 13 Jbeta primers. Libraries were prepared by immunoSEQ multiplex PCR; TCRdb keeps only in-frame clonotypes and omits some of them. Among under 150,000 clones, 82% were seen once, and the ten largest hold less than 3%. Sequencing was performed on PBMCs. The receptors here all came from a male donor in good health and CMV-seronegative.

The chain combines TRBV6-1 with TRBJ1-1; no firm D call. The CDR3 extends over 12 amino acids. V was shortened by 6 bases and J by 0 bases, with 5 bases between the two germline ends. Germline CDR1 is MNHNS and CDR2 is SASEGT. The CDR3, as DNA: TGTGCCAGCAGCATAGTGAACACTGAAGCTTTCTTT. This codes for CASSIVNTEAFF.

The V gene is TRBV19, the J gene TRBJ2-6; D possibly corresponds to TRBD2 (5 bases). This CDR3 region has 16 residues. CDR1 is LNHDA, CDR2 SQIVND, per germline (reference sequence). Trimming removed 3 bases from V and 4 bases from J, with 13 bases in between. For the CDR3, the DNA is TGTGCCAGTAGTATGAATGTCGGGGTCGGGGCCAACGTCCTGACTTTC. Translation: CASSMNVGVGANVLTF.

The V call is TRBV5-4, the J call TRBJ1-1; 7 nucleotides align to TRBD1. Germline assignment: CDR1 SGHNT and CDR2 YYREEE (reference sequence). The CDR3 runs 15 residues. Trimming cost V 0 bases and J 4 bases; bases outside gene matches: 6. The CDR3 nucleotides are TGTGCCAGCAGCTTGGGACAGGGTGGAGGCACTGAAGCTTTCTTT. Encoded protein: CASSLGQGGGTEAFF. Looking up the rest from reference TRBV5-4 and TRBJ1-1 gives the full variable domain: ETGVTQSPTHLIKTRGQQVTLRCSSQSGHNTVSWYQQALGQGPQFIFQYYREEENGRGNFPPRFSGLQFPNYSSELNVNALELDDSALYLCASSLGQGGGTEAFFGQGTRLTVV.

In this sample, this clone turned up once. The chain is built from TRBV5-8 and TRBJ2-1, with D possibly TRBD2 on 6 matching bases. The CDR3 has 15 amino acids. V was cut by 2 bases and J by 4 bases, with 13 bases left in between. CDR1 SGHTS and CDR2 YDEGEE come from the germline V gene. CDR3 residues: CASSFFRERYNEQFF. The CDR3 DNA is TGTGCCAGCAGCTTTTTCCGGGAGCGGTACAATGAGCAGTTCTTC. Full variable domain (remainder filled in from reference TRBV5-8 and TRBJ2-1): EAGVTQSPTHLIKTRGQQATLRCSPISGHTSVYWYQQALGLGLQFLLWYDEGEERNRGNFPPRFSGRQFPNYSSELNVNALELEDSALYLCASSFFRERYNEQFFGPGTRLTVL.

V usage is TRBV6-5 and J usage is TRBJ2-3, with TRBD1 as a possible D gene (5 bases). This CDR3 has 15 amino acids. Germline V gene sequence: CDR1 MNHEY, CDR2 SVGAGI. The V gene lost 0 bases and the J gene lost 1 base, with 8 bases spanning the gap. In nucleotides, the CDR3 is TGTGCCAGCAGTTACTCTGGCAGGGGCACAGATACGCAGTATTTT. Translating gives CASSYSGRGTDTQYF.

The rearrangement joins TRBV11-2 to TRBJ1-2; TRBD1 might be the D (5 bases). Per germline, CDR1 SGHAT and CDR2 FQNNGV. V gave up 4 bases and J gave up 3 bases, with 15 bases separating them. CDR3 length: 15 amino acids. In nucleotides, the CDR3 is TGTGCCAGCAGCTCCGGCAGGGAGGAGTACTATGGCTACACCTTC. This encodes CASSSGREEYYGYTF.

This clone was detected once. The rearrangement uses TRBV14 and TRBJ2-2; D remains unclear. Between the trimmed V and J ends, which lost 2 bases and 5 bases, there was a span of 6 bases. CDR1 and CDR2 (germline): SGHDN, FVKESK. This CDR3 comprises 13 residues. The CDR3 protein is CASSQKRTGELFF. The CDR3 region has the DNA TGTGCCAGCAGCCAAAAGAGGACCGGGGAGCTGTTTTTT. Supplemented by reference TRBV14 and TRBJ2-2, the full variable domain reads EAGVTQFPSHSVIEKGQTVTLRCDPISGHDNLYWYRRVMGKEIKFLLHFVKESKQDESGMPNNRFLAERTGGTYSTLKVQPAELEDSGVYFCASSQKRTGELFFGEGSRLTVL.

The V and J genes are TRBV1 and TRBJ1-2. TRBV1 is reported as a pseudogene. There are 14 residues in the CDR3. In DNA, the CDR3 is TGCACCAGCAGTTTAGTAGCCCCGGTTTATGGCTACACCTTC. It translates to CTSSLVAPVYGYTF.

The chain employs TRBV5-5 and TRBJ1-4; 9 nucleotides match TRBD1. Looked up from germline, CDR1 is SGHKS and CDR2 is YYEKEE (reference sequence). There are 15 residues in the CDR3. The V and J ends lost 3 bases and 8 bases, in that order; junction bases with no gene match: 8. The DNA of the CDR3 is TGTGCCAGCAGCTCGCCGGGACAGGGAAAAGAAAAACTGTTTTTT. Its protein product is CASSSPGQGKEKLFF.

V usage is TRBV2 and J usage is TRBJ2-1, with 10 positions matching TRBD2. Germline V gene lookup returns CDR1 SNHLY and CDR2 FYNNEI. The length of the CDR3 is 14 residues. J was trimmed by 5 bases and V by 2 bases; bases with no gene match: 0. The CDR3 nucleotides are TGTGCCAGCAGTGAACTAGCGGGAGACAATGAGCAGTTCTTC. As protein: CASSELAGDNEQFF.